This T cell receptor (beta chain) was observed in a study of CD8+ T cells in alopecia areata (dated by TCRdb to between 2018 and 2020). The study in broad terms: Treated patients were enrolled in an open-label pilot trial of oral tofacitinib, 5 to 10 mg twice daily, for moderate-to-severe alopecia areata. Biopsies were taken from tofacitinib-treated patients at baseline and at 4 and 24 weeks of treatment, and a later scalp biopsy was taken in several of the tofacitinib-treated patients. RNA came from the PAXgene miRNA kit for fixed scalp, the miRNeasy kit for PBMCs, and the RNeasy kit for mouse skin. immunoSEQ multiplex PCR using 35 Vbeta forward primers and 13 Jbeta reverse primers was used to amplify TCRbeta CDR3 regions. Patients received tofacitinib for 6 to 18 months and were then followed off drug for 6 months to check for delayed response and recurrence. To study T cell clonal expansion in alopecia areata, the researchers applied high-throughput TCRbeta sequencing to both the C3H/HeJ mouse model and human patients. Human TCRbeta sequencing covered scalp tissue and sorted CD4+ and CD8+ peripheral blood T cells from patchy and totalis/universalis alopecia areata patients and healthy controls. Scalp clonality was compared among normal scalp (n=4), patchy alopecia areata scalp (n=8), and alopecia totalis/universalis scalp (n=8).

Study-level results and caveats: Shared TCR sequences between patients were less evident than in mice, which may be partly attributable to HLA diversity in the patient population. Compared with normal scalp, lesional scalp, particularly in alopecia totalis/universalis, had higher clonality and more expanded CD8+ clones, which suggests antigenic drive. Unlike mouse skin, where gammadelta T cells dominate, normal human skin contains resident alphabeta T cells that get sequenced too, which complicates analysis of the scalp TCR repertoire.

The cysteine opens and the phenylalanine closes a CDR3 of 16 amino acids. Of the read, only the CDR3 DNA is kept; its 48 bases are in frame from base 1. From the germline V gene, CDR1 is SGHDN and CDR2 is FVKESK. The junction carries 14 bases between V and J, which are trimmed by 1 base and 7 bases respectively. Libraries came from the immunoSEQ multiplex PCR assay. RNA was extracted from all samples and reverse transcribed into cDNA as template for TCR sequencing. First-strand cDNA was synthesized using SuperScript III with a 2:1 mix of oligo-dT and random hexamers. A synthetic immune receptor repertoire was used to measure amplification bias, and any remaining bias was corrected computationally. In the paper's pipeline: Raw reads were preprocessed to remove errors, and CDR3 was defined according to IMGT conventions as the region from the conserved cysteine to phenylalanine. Clonality was calculated as 1 minus Shannon entropy normalized by log2 of the number of productive unique TCRs. Whether each scalp clone was CD4 or CD8 was inferred by checking scalp TCRbeta sequences against the CD4 and CD8 repertoires from sorted blood. The source is immuneACCESS, and TCRdb retained only in-frame sequences with V and J called. Part of the clones is not carried over; for the studies checked, unresolved V genes explain less than half of this, and the remainder is unexplained. V, J and clone size derive from that table, while D and trimming were established from the DNA sequence. This sample lists 180,000 or so clones; roughly 65% were detected once. Clones ranked in the top ten supply over 1.5% of the sample.

This clone is judged medium-sized (0.01 to 0.1%). Its recognized antigen is unknown. Within one base of it there is no much larger clone, and no base qualities were kept. This specimen's time point label, interpreted: baseline before oral tofacitinib. Lesional scalp punch biopsies and peripheral blood were obtained from alopecia areata patients. PBMCs were isolated by density centrifugation and stained for CD3, CD4 and CD8, after which CD4+ and CD8+ T cells were sorted on a FACSAria. The sequence joins TRBV14 to TRBJ1-6; the D region possibly corresponds to TRBD1 (6 bases align). Sample: CD4+ T cells sorted from blood, taken at week 0. The TCR originated in a human donor with alopecia areata. The base sequence is TGTGCCAGCAGCCAAGTTGGACCGAGGGGGAATTCACCCCTCCACTTT. This encodes CASSQVGPRGNSPLHF.